Sequencing of this TCR beta chain was carried out in a study of T cell responses to AZD1222 COVID-19 vaccine. Turning to the study itself: It was second doses at about 4 or about 12 weeks that were pooled.

The CDR3 covers 16 residues. The V end was cut by 3 bases, the J end by 2 bases, with 12 bases between. Germline-derived CDR1 and CDR2 are KGHDR and SFDVKD. Points from the study as a whole: At study baseline, merely several AZD1222 recipients were seropositive. Regions 160-218 and 743-854 held dominance among vaccine-associated CD4 TCRs, which spanned spike.

With respect to this clone: Its specificity is not known.

Some clones are missing from TCRdb's copy, which holds only in-frame ones; the method was immunoSEQ multiplex PCR. The sample carries about 94,000 clones, nearly 90% recorded once. The receptor was derived from an adult in good health. The sequencing used peripheral blood, collected on day 0 of AZD1222 vaccination. This chain connects TRBV24-1 to TRBJ2-2; a weak D match, TRBD2 (5 bases). This CDR3 reads CATSDVEGRNTGELFF. The CDR3 region has the DNA TGTGCCACCAGTGATGTAGAGGGCAGAAACACCGGGGAGCTGTTTTTT.